This T cell receptor beta chain was sequenced during a study of OX40 agonist ivuxolimab in advanced cancers. Study at large: Patients with hepatocellular carcinoma, melanoma, renal cell or head and neck cancer made up the dose-escalation patients.

The protocol was immunoSEQ multiplex PCR, while the TCRdb copy is restricted to in-frame clones and leaves out a portion. The table shows over 75,000 clones, with 90% to 95% occurring only once. CDR1 and CDR2 from the germline V gene are SEHNR and FQNEAQ (reference sequence). This CDR3 has 13 amino acids. V lost 4 bases to trimming and J lost 12 bases; unmatched junction nucleotides: 8. Sequences were derived from CD4+ or CD8+ T cells sorted from blood, sampled in a trial of the OX40 agonist ivuxolimab. This clonotype was obtained from an adult with an advanced solid tumor such as melanoma, head and neck, liver or kidney cancer. The gene calls are TRBV7-9 and TRBJ1-2; 10 bases align to TRBD1. The CDR3 spells CASSYKGQGNHTF. DNA for the CDR3: TGTGCCAGCAGCTACAAGGGACAGGGGAATCACACCTTC.